Below, 11 T cell receptor beta chains from the same sample are listed, as sequenced in a study of shared clonotypes between healthy human individuals. Profiling relied on immunoSEQ multiplex PCR, and the TCRdb table lists in-frame clones only, not all of them. The table has over a million clones, around 97% seen once. Sequenced sample: naive CD4+ T cells sorted from blood. Subset indicated: CD45RA+ positively selected. The receptors were sampled from a man aged 25-45 years in good health.

This sequence joins TRBV7-9 and TRBJ2-2; unclear D gene. The CDR3 sequence is 16 residues long. CDR1 and CDR2 (germline): SEHNR, FQNEAQ (reference sequence). The V gene lost 1 base and the J gene lost 6 bases, with 15 bases spanning the gap. The CDR3 nucleotides read TGTGCCAGCAGCTTAGAGGTCGCCCCGGGCGCCGGGGAGCTGTTTTTT. Its translation is CASSLEVAPGAGELFF.

The rearrangement uses TRBV7-3 and TRBJ2-5, with D tentatively TRBD1 (6 bases). Trimming pared 5 bases from V and 2 bases from J, leaving 15 bases between. Germline V gene lookup returns CDR1 SGHTA and CDR2 FQGTGA. The CDR3 is made up of 15 amino acids. The CDR3 loop reads CASSVKGTGQETQYF. CDR3 DNA sequence: TGTGCCAGCAGCGTCAAAGGAACAGGGCAAGAGACCCAGTACTTC.

This clone was seen just once. The identical CDR3 is also encoded by other nucleotide sequences in the sample. The CDR3 spells CSVGGVYEQYF. The CDR3, as DNA: TGCAGCGTTGGTGGGGTCTACGAGCAGTACTTC. This chain links TRBV29-1 with TRBJ2-7; D remains unclear. Trimming pared 4 bases from V and 3 bases from J, leaving 7 bases between. The length of the CDR3 is 11 residues. Germline CDR1 and CDR2: SQVTM and ANQGSEA.

This chain connects TRBV28 to TRBJ1-1, with 8 nucleotides matching TRBD1. This CDR3 is built from 16 residues. V shed 4 bases, J shed 0 bases, and the junction held 7 bases outside the gene matches. Germline V gene sequence: CDR1 MDHEN, CDR2 SYDVKM. The CDR3 reads CASSYLQGAVNTEAFF. The CDR3 coding sequence is TGTGCCAGCAGTTATTTGCAGGGGGCTGTGAACACTGAAGCTTTCTTT.

This chain joins TRBV28 and TRBJ2-1, with D perhaps given as TRBD1 or TRBD2 (5 bases each). The CDR3 loop spans 15 amino acids. CDR1 MDHEN and CDR2 SYDVKM come from the germline V gene. V was clipped by 8 bases and J by 3 bases, with 17 bases between them. In DNA, the CDR3 is TGTGCCAGCGGGGGAAGTAAGGGGTACTACAATGAGCAGTTCTTC. It codes for CASGGSKGYYNEQFF. Filled out from reference TRBV28 and TRBJ2-1, the complete variable domain reads DVKVTQSSRYLVKRTGEKVFLECVQDMDHENMFWYRQDPGLGLRLIYFSYDVKMKEKGDIPEGYSVSREKKERFSLILESASTNQTSMYLCASGGSKGYYNEQFFGPGTRLTVL.

The rearrangement joins TRBV5-4 to TRBJ2-6; D uncertain. Looked up from germline, CDR1 is SGHNT and CDR2 is YYREEE (reference sequence). CDR3 length equals 17 residues. Trimming removed 0 bases at V and 0 bases at J, with 10 bases between. The CDR3 sequence: CASSLDAVSSGANVLTF. The CDR3 nucleotides are TGTGCCAGCAGCTTGGATGCAGTGAGCTCTGGGGCCAACGTCCTGACTTTC.

The chain couples TRBV5-1 to TRBJ2-5; no reliable D call. This CDR3 is 15 amino acids long. Trimming cost V 3 bases and J 5 bases, with 17 bases left between them. CDR1 is SGHRS, CDR2 YFSETQ, per germline. For the CDR3, the DNA is TGCGCCAGCAGCTGGGGAAAGAAGGAAGGTGAGACCCAGTACTTC. It specifies CASSWGKKEGETQYF.

The J gene is TRBJ2-6, the V gene TRBV25-1, with D possibly TRBD1 on 5 matching bases. Trimming stripped 5 bases from V and 5 bases from J, with 19 bases between. CDR3 size: 17 residues. Germline assignment: CDR1 MGHDK and CDR2 SYGVNS. In DNA form, the CDR3 reads TGTGCCAGCAGTTGTTTTACTGGACAAAGTCGGGCCAACGTCCTGACTTTC. Protein product: CASSCFTGQSRANVLTF.

This chain links TRBV6-5 with TRBJ2-1; 7 bases are a match to TRBD1. The germline V gene encodes CDR1 MNHEY and CDR2 SVGAGI. The CDR3 has 13 amino acids. Trimming cost V 5 bases and J 8 bases; bases outside gene matches: 6. This CDR3 is CASSRTGAYEQFF. CDR3 sequence (DNA): TGTGCCAGCAGTCGCACAGGGGCCTATGAGCAGTTCTTC.

This chain joins TRBV7-3 and TRBJ2-1, with TRBD2 matching over 9 bases. CDR3 size: 15 residues. The V and J ends lost 7 bases and 8 bases, in that order; junction bases with no gene match: 12. Germline CDR1 SGHTA, CDR2 FQGTGA. CDR3 in DNA: TGTGCCAGCACTCCCCGGGCGGGAGGGGTCGATGAGCAGTTCTTC. Translated, it gives CASTPRAGGVDEQFF.

As concerns this clone: This same CDR3 is encoded by further DNA sequences in the sample. The chain carries TRBV18 and TRBJ2-3, with D tentatively TRBD1 (5 bases). There are 14 residues in the CDR3. Germline CDR1 is KGHSH and CDR2 is LQKENI. Trimming removed 3 bases at V and 2 bases at J, with 9 bases between. CDR3 residues: CASSPLDTTDTQYF. CDR3 coding DNA: TGTGCCAGCTCACCTCTGGACACCACAGATACGCAGTATTTT.